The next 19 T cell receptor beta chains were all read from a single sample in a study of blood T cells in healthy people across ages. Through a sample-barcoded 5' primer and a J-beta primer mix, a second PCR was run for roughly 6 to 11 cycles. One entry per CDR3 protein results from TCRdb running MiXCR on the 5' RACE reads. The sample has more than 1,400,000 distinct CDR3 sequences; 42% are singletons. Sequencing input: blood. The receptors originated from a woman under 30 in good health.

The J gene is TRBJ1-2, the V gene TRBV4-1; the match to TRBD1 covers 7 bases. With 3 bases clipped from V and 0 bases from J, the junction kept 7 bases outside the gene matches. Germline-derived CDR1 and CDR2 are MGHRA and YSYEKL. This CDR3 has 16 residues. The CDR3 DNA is TGCGCCAGCAGCCATCCTGGACAGGAAGCTAACTATGGCTACACCTTC. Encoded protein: CASSHPGQEANYGYTF.

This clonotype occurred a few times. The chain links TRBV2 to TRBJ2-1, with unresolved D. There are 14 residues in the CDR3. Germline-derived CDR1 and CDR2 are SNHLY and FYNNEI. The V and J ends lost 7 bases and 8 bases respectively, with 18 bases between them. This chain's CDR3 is CASTDPSTGDEQFF. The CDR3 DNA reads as TGTGCCAGCACAGACCCGTCGACTGGGGATGAGCAGTTCTTC.

The CDR3 protein is CATSRGLYYEQYF. CDR3 coding DNA: TGTGCCACCAGCAGAGGCCTGTACTACGAGCAGTACTTC. The rearrangement joins TRBV15 to TRBJ2-7; D unclear. The CDR3 length is 13 residues. Trimming removed 1 base from V and 3 bases from J, with 7 bases in between. CDR1 is LNHNV, CDR2 YYDKDF, per germline (reference sequence).

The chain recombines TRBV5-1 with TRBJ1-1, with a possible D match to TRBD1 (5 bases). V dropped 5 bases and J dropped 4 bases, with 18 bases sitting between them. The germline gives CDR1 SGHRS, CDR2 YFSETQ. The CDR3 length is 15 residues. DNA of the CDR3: TGCGCCAGCAGAGAGGGGCCACCGGGGAGCACTGAAGCTTTCTTT. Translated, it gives CASREGPPGSTEAFF.

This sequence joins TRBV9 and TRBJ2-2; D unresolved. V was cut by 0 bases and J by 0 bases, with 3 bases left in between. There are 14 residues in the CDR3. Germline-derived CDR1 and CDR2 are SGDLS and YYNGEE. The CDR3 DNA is TGTGCCAGCAGCGTAGTATCGAACACCGGGGAGCTGTTTTTT. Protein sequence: CASSVVSNTGELFF.

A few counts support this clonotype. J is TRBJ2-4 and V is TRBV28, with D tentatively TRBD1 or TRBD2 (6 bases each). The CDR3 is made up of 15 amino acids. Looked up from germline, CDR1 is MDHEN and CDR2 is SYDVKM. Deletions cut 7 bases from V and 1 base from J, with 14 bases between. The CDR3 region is CASKGGGSAKNIQYF. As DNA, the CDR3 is TGTGCCAGCAAAGGGGGAGGTTCGGCCAAAAACATTCAGTACTTC.

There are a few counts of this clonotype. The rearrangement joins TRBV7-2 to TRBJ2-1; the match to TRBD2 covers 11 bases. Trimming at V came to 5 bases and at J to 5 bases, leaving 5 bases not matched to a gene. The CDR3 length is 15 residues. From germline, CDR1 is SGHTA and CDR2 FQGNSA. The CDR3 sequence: CASSGTSGGNNEQFF. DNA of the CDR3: TGTGCCAGCAGCGGAACTAGCGGGGGCAACAATGAGCAGTTCTTC.

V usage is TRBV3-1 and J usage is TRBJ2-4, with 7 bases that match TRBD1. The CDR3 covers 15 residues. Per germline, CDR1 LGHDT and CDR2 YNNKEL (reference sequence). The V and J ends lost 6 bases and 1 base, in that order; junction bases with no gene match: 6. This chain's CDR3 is CASSTTGVAKNIQYF. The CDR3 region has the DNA TGTGCCAGCAGTACTACAGGGGTGGCCAAAAACATTCAGTACTTC.

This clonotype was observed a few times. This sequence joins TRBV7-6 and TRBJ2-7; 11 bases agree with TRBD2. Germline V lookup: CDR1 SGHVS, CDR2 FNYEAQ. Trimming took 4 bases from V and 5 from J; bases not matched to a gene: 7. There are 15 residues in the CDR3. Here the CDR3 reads CASSSSLAGGHEQYF. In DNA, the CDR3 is TGTGCCAGCAGCTCCAGTCTAGCGGGGGGCCACGAGCAGTACTTC.

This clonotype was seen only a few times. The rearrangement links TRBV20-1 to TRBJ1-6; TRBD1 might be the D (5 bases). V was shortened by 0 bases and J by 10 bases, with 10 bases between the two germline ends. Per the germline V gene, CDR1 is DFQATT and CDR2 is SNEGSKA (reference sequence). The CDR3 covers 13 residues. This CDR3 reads CSARDGTASPLHF. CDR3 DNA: TGCAGTGCTAGAGATGGGACCGCATCACCCCTCCACTTT.

The CDR3 here is CASSYSQGRSYEQYF. The CDR3, as DNA: TGTGCCAGCAGTTACTCACAGGGGCGATCCTACGAGCAGTACTTC. The chain is built from TRBV6-5 and TRBJ2-7, with 7 bases fitting TRBD1. Unmatched junction bases numbered 3, after V lost 0 bases and J lost 1 base. CDR1 MNHEY and CDR2 SVGAGI come from the germline V gene. The CDR3 consists of 15 residues.

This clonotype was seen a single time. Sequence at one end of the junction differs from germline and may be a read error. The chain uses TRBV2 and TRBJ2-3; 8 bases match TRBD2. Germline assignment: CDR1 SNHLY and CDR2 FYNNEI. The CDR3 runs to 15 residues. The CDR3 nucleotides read TGTGCCAGCAGTGGGACTAGCAGGCGCACAGGTACGCAGTATTTT. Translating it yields CASSGTSRRTGTQYF.

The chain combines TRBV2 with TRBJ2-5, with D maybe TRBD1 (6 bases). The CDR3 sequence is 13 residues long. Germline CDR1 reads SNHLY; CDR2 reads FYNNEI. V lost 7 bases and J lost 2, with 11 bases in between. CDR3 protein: CASIGRGQETQYF. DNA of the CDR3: TGTGCCAGCATAGGCAGGGGACAAGAGACCCAGTACTTC.

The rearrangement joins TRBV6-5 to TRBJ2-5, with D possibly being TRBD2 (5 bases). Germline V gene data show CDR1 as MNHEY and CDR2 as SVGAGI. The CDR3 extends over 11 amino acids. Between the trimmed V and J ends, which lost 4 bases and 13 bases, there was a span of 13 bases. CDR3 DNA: TGTGCCAGCAGTTCAGAAAGGGAGCGGTACTTC. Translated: CASSSERERYF.

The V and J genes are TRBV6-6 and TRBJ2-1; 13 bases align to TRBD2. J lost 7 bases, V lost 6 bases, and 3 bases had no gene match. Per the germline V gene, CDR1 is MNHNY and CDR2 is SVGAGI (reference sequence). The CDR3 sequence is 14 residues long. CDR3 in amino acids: CASSGTSGANEQFF. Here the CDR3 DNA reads TGTGCCAGCAGCGGGACTAGCGGGGCAAATGAGCAGTTCTTC.

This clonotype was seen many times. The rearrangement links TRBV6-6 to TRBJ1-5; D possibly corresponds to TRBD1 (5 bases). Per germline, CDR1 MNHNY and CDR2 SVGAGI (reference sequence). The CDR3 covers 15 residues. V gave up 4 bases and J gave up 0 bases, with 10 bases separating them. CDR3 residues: CASSSRDGSNQPQHF. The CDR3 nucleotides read TGTGCCAGCAGTTCCCGGGACGGTAGCAATCAGCCCCAGCATTTT.

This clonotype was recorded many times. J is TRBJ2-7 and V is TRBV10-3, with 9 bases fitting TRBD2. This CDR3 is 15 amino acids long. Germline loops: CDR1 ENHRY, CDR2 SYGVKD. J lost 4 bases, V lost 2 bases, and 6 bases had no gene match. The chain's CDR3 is CAISEGLARDYEQYF. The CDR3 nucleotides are TGTGCCATCAGTGAGGGACTAGCGCGGGATTACGAGCAGTACTTC.

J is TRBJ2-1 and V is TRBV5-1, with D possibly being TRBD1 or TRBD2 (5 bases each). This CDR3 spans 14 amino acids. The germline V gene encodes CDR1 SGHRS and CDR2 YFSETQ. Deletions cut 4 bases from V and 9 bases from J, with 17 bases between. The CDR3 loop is CASSPGTPLTEQFF. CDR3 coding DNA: TGCGCCAGCAGCCCCGGGACCCCCCTCACTGAGCAGTTCTTC. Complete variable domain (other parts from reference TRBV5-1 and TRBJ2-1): KAGVTQTPRYLIKTRGQQVTLSCSPISGHRSVSWYQQTPGQGLQFLFEYFSETQRNKGNFPGRFSGRQFSNSRSEMNVSTLELGDSALYLCASSPGTPLTEQFFGPGTRLTVL.

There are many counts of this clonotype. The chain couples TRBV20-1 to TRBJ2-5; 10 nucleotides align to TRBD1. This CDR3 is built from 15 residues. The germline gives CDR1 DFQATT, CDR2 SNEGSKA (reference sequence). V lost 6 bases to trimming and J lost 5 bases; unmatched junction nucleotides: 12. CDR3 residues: CSALPPTGGGETQYF. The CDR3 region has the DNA TGCAGTGCCCTCCCTCCGACAGGGGGCGGTGAGACCCAGTACTTC.